The present T cell receptor beta chain was sequenced within a study of blood T cell repertoires in COVID-19. For the study at large: The origin of the acute and convalescent COVID-19 samples was the United States, Italy and Spain. Sources were T cells, B-cell-depleted T cells, or PBMCs; the material itself was cDNA or gDNA.

Original processing methods: For nucleated cells, counts were estimated from reference gene primer amplification. Sequencing was performed with immunoSEQ multiplex PCR; in TCRdb, only in-frame clones are kept and a portion is missing. The V and J calls and clone size come from that table; D and trimming were worked out from the DNA. The table shows 100,000 to 120,000 clones, with around 86% occurring only once. V shed 1 base and J 4 bases; nucleotides not matched to a gene: 5. The CDR3 is 16 amino acids. CDR1 and CDR2 from the germline V gene are SGHVS and FQNEAQ. The sequencing input was peripheral blood. This receptor was obtained from a man at least 80 years old with acute or convalescent COVID-19. The rearrangement joins TRBV7-8 to TRBJ2-2; 8 nucleotides align to TRBD2. CDR3 bases: TGTGCCAGCAGCTTAGGGGTAGCGGGACTCACCGGGGAGCTGTTTTTT. It yields the protein CASSLGVAGLTGELFF.